This T cell receptor (beta chain) was identified in a study of identical twins (dated by TCRdb to about 2016). With respect to the entire study: To test whether fetal clonotypes persist, the study used deep sequencing on TCR alpha and beta repertoires from monozygotic twins, unrelated adults of various ages, and cord blood. Replicate twin experiments were performed at different times using different library preparation protocols to rule out contamination.

Every donor was a healthy Caucasian. Three pairs of female monozygotic twins, all aged 18 to 29 years, made up the twin cohort. CD4+ and CD8+ T cell populations were isolated with positive isolation kits from Invitrogen. Notes on this clonotype: Which antigen it targets is not known. Within one base of it there is no much larger clone, and no base qualities were kept.

Overall study outcomes, separate from this receptor: The excess sharing between twins in beta out-of-frame sequences was weaker because fewer shared sequences reduced the signal-to-noise ratio. Compared with coincidental sharing between unrelated individuals, out-of-frame TCR alpha sequences shared between twins showed an excess of sequences with low generation probability. Zero-insertion analyses could be partly confounded by invariant T cells such as MAIT and iNKT, though diverse VJ usage argued against such confounding for most clonotypes. Recombination models systematically underestimated out-of-frame TCR alpha sharing in monozygotic twins but agreed with sharing between unrelated individuals. Because the same donors could not be followed over many years, conclusions were based on cross-sectional statistical analysis. Abundant cord blood beta clonotypes carried fewer insertions; young adult naive repertoires showed a weaker similar trend, while memory repertoires showed none.

The protocol used for the library was 5' RACE. The sequencing machine was an Illumina HiSeq 2000. A universal primer binding site was added through template switching, and the final cDNA carried a unique molecular identifier so that TCR cDNA molecules could be counted accurately. First-strand cDNA for TCR alpha and beta chains was synthesized from specific primers in the conserved constant-segment region. To control for contamination, every cDNA library was double barcoded, receiving both a SMART-Mk sample barcode and Illumina barcodes. TruSeq adapter sequences, together with Illumina sample barcodes, were added in two successive PCR steps. Sequencing of the TCR alpha and beta cDNA libraries was done on the Illumina HiSeq platform using custom primers. The original methods were these. MiGEC was used to process raw reads and extract unique molecular identifiers, and MiXCR was used to find CDR3 positions. For each individual, recombination models were inferred using an EM algorithm with the repgenHMM and IGoR tools. The analysis of shared clonotypes was done with the tcR package in R, with sharing normalized by the product of cloneset sizes. Out-of-frame nonproductive sequences were analyzed to study raw recombination free of thymic and clonal selection effects. The public reads were quality trimmed at Q25 with fastp and then assembled into clones with MiXCR by TCRdb, keeping productive beta chains. CDR3 protein duplicates are merged, each entry listing the most common genes and DNA. The V and J calls reflect TCRdb's pipeline rather than the authors' work. The sample table records a few hundred thousand distinct CDR3 sequences; around 8% of these occur just once. Clones ranked in the top ten supply 3% of the sample.

The junction shows trimming of 5 bases on V and 0 bases on J, plus 15 bases between the germline ends. CDR1 and CDR2 are drawn from the germline V gene (reference sequence): DFQATT, SNEGSKA. The CDR3 starts with the cysteine, ends with the phenylalanine, and has 15 residues. CDR3 DNA only is kept here, 45 bases in frame from base 1. This sample also belongs to another study, concerning yellow fever vaccine responses in identical twins. Looking at the second paper: The authors reported that the T cell response to vaccination in identical twins appeared partly convergent and partly personalized. Focusing on identical twins, the study followed the T cell clones that responded to the vaccine, and did so with precision.

Rearrangement joined TRBV20-1 to TRBJ2-3, with a weak D call of TRBD1 (6 bases match). This TCR was recovered from a woman younger than 35 in good health. The sample comprised CD8+ T cells sorted from blood. The CDR3 protein: CSARTRDKSTDTQYF. The DNA sequence is as follows: TGCAGTGCTCGGACCCGGGACAAGAGCACAGATACGCAGTATTTT.